This is a list of T cell receptor beta chains from one sample in a study of blood T cell repertoires in COVID-19. Assay used: immunoSEQ multiplex PCR; TCRdb lists only in-frame clones, some missing. The sample has fewer than 15,000 clones, more than 65% seen once. The specimen was peripheral blood. All receptors derive from a human donor in a cohort sampled during active COVID-19. CDR3s leave out the opening cysteine and the closing phenylalanine or tryptophan. Fields, in order: CDR3 protein, J gene, V gene, clone size. The listing skips clone size in some rows; elsewhere it reads once, few, many or a size class.

CDR3 protein: ASSPGQGSMLH; J gene: TRBJ1-6; V gene: TRBV27; clone size: -
CDR3 protein: ASSSWTSATYEQY; J gene: TRBJ2-7; V gene: TRBV5-4; clone size: -
CDR3 protein: ASSVVGDSNEQY; J gene: TRBJ2-7; V gene: TRBV9; clone size: -
CDR3 protein: SARVMNTEAF; J gene: TRBJ1-1; V gene: TRBV29-1; clone size: -
CDR3 protein: ASSFPPTDYSYEQY; J gene: TRBJ2-7; V gene: TRBV6-2/TRBV6-3; clone size: once
CDR3 protein: ASSSTGSSYEQY; J gene: TRBJ2-7; V gene: TRBV5-4; clone size: -
CDR3 protein: ATGVLNGELF; J gene: TRBJ2-2; V gene: TRBV19; clone size: -
CDR3 protein: ASSGTSGRAAGYNEQF; J gene: TRBJ2-1; V gene: TRBV10-2; clone size: -
CDR3 protein: ASSTGYGSGNEQF; J gene: TRBJ2-1; V gene: TRBV7-6; clone size: -
CDR3 protein: ASSFWGGETQY; J gene: TRBJ2-5; V gene: TRBV27; clone size: -
CDR3 protein: ASSFLRENNGELF; J gene: TRBJ2-2; V gene: TRBV27; clone size: few
CDR3 protein: ASSGHPGHRASDTQY; J gene: TRBJ2-3; V gene: TRBV6-2/TRBV6-3; clone size: -
CDR3 protein: ASSVGDSTTYEQY; J gene: TRBJ2-7; V gene: TRBV9; clone size: -
CDR3 protein: ASSAPGQGYTGYT; J gene: TRBJ1-2; V gene: TRBV6-2/TRBV6-3; clone size: once
CDR3 protein: ASSFQSDEQF; J gene: TRBJ2-1; V gene: TRBV28; clone size: few
CDR3 protein: ASQGAAANTEAF; J gene: TRBJ1-1; V gene: TRBV5-1; clone size: once
CDR3 protein: ASSLAGGEYNEQF; J gene: TRBJ2-1; V gene: TRBV7-7; clone size: few
CDR3 protein: ASSLVRGRAIEQF; J gene: TRBJ2-1; V gene: TRBV11-2; clone size: -
CDR3 protein: ASSSPSRTGHNQPQH; J gene: TRBJ1-5; V gene: TRBV14; clone size: medium-sized
CDR3 protein: ASSSPARGRSTAF; J gene: TRBJ1-1; V gene: TRBV27; clone size: -
CDR3 protein: AISETGGEQAVSEQY; J gene: TRBJ2-7; V gene: TRBV10-3; clone size: -
CDR3 protein: ASSPGGFNQPQH; J gene: TRBJ1-5; V gene: TRBV27; clone size: medium-sized
CDR3 protein: ASSTSDSNTDTQY; J gene: TRBJ2-3; V gene: TRBV6-2/TRBV6-3; clone size: -